Listed below are T cell receptor beta chains from one sample, sequenced in a study of cytomegalovirus exposure and HLA in healthy donors. Assay: immunoSEQ multiplex PCR; the TCRdb copy retains only in-frame clones and omits some. The sample lists fewer than 200,000 clones; around 72% were seen once. Sequencing was performed on PBMCs. These TCRs come from a man aged 50 to 59 in good health and CMV-seronegative. CDR3s include the opening cysteine and the closing phenylalanine or tryptophan. D genes are given only for firm matches. The size of a clone is reported for some rows only, either as once, few or many, or as a class for expanded clones.

abundance	v_gene	j_gene	d_gene	CDR3aa	CDR3nt
NA	TRBV5-8	TRBJ2-3	TRBD2	CASSLERASGGTDTQYF	TGTGCCAGCAGCTTGGAAAGGGCTAGCGGGGGAACAGATACGCAGTATTTT
NA	TRBV11-2	TRBJ1-4	NA	CASSLRGRSVEKLFF	TGTGCCAGCAGCTTAAGGGGCAGGTCTGTTGAAAAACTGTTTTTT
few	TRBV7-8	TRBJ2-7	TRBD2	CASSFERGEYEQYF	TGTGCCAGCAGCTTTGAGCGGGGGGAGTACGAGCAGTACTTC
once	TRBV6-4	TRBJ2-3	TRBD2	CASSPTSGGPTDTQYF	TGTGCCAGCAGCCCCACTAGCGGGGGGCCCACAGATACGCAGTATTTT
NA	TRBV5-1	TRBJ2-1	TRBD2	CASSPQGGGGANEQFF	TGCGCCAGCAGCCCTCAGGGAGGCGGGGGGGCTAATGAGCAGTTCTTC
few	TRBV2	TRBJ1-6	TRBD1	CADRAGVGSPLHF	TGTGCCGACAGGGCCGGTGTAGGTTCACCCCTCCACTTT
few	TRBV5-6	TRBJ2-2	NA	CASNYRARTGELFF	TGTGCCAGCAACTACAGGGCGAGGACCGGGGAGCTGTTTTTT
few	TRBV4-2	TRBJ1-2	NA	CASSQGQTYSSYGYTF	TGTGCCAGCAGCCAAGGTCAAACCTACAGCAGCTATGGCTACACCTTC
NA	TRBV19	TRBJ2-1	NA	CASSGQFYNEQFF	TGTGCCAGTAGTGGACAGTTCTACAATGAGCAGTTCTTC
NA	TRBV19	TRBJ2-3	NA	CASSILTSADTQYF	TGTGCCAGTAGTATCCTTACCTCGGCAGATACGCAGTATTTT
NA	TRBV5-1	TRBJ2-1	NA	CASSPGDSRFEKEQFF	TGCGCCAGCAGCCCGGGGGACAGTCGATTTGAAAAGGAGCAGTTCTTC
NA	TRBV7-2	TRBJ2-7	TRBD1	CASSLGQGFEQYF	TGTGCCAGCAGCTTAGGACAGGGATTCGAGCAGTACTTC
few	TRBV6-1	TRBJ1-4	TRBD1	CAGGTGGAGAEKLFF	TGTGCCGGGGGGACAGGGGGCGCGGGAGCAGAAAAACTGTTTTTT
NA	TRBV7-3	TRBJ2-3	NA	CASSPGQTSTDTQYF	TGTGCCAGCAGCCCCGGACAGACAAGCACAGATACGCAGTATTTT
NA	TRBV5-6	TRBJ1-5	NA	CASSLRQGYNQPQHF	TGTGCCAGCAGCCTCCGGCAGGGGTATAATCAGCCCCAGCATTTT
few	TRBV28	TRBJ1-3	NA	CASSKTQNTIYF	TGTGCCAGCAGCAAAACACAGAACACCATATATTTT
NA	TRBV4-2	TRBJ2-1	TRBD2	CASSQASAGGYNEQFF	TGTGCCAGCAGCCAAGCGTCAGCGGGGGGTTACAATGAGCAGTTCTTC
NA	TRBV7-2	TRBJ2-3	TRBD2	CASSFSGAGDTQYF	TGTGCCAGCAGCTTCAGCGGGGCGGGAGATACGCAGTATTTT
NA	TRBV2	TRBJ2-3	TRBD2	CASRGDGGITDTQYF	TGTGCCAGCAGGGGGGACGGGGGGATCACAGATACGCAGTATTTT
NA	TRBV29-1	TRBJ1-1	NA	CSAKVGRTEAFF	TGCAGCGCGAAGGTGGGGCGGACTGAAGCTTTCTTT
few	TRBV19	TRBJ1-5	TRBD1	CATVNRGALGDNQPQHF	TGTGCCACCGTAAACAGGGGCGCCTTGGGTGACAATCAGCCCCAGCATTTT
NA	TRBV9	TRBJ2-5	TRBD1	CASSTYRGLEETQYF	TGTGCCAGCAGCACCTACAGGGGGCTGGAAGAGACCCAGTACTTC
NA	TRBV7-9	TRBJ1-6	NA	CASSLSTGGNSPLHF	TGTGCCAGCAGCTTATCAACAGGTGGGAATTCACCCCTCCACTTT
once	TRBV7-9	TRBJ2-3	NA	CASSLVEGALTDTQYF	TGTGCCAGCAGCTTAGTGGAGGGGGCTCTCACAGATACGCAGTATTTT
few	TRBV12-2	TRBJ1-1	NA	CASRLHRTGVNPNTEAFF	TGTGCAAGTCGCTTACACCGGACAGGGGTTAATCCGAACACTGAAGCTTTCTTT
few	TRBV4-2	TRBJ2-5	TRBD2	CASSQRDNSGAQETQYF	TGTGCCAGCAGCCAAAGAGATAATAGCGGGGCACAAGAGACCCAGTACTTC
NA	TRBV29-1	TRBJ2-1	NA	CSVARQQTYNEQFF	TGCAGCGTTGCGAGACAACAAACCTACAATGAGCAGTTCTTC
NA	TRBV15	TRBJ1-5	NA	CATSRESREGQPQHF	TGTGCCACCAGCAGAGAGTCCAGGGAGGGTCAGCCCCAGCATTTT
few	TRBV6-6	TRBJ2-2	NA	CASSPDRSNTGELFF	TGTGCCAGCAGCCCCGACAGGTCGAACACCGGGGAGCTGTTTTTT
NA	TRBV7-2	TRBJ1-1	NA	CASSYRQKNTEAFF	TGTGCCAGCAGCTACCGACAGAAGAACACTGAAGCTTTCTTT
NA	TRBV28	TRBJ1-4	NA	CASLGGGIEKLFF	TGTGCCAGCTTGGGGGGGGGTATAGAAAAACTGTTTTTT
few	TRBV6-1	TRBJ2-6	NA	CASSDRRPLSGANVLTF	TGTGCCAGCAGTGACAGGAGGCCCCTCTCTGGGGCCAACGTCCTGACTTTC
NA	TRBV7-2	TRBJ2-5	NA	CASSWRQAAETQYF	TGTGCCAGCAGCTGGAGACAGGCGGCAGAGACCCAGTACTTC
few	TRBV7-2	TRBJ1-2	TRBD1	CASSPRSPGGSFSSYGYTF	TGTGCCAGCAGCCCAAGATCCCCAGGGGGCTCCTTCAGTAGCTATGGCTACACCTTC
NA	TRBV2	TRBJ1-4	TRBD1	CASSGGQGGFGKEKLFF	TGTGCCAGCAGTGGGGGACAGGGGGGATTCGGGAAAGAAAAACTGTTTTTT
few	TRBV6-4	TRBJ2-3	TRBD1	CASSAQGDGSDTQYF	TGTGCCAGCAGTGCCCAGGGGGATGGGTCAGATACGCAGTATTTT
NA	TRBV4-3	TRBJ1-1	NA	CASSQAPGGSWDTEAFF	TGCGCCAGCAGCCAAGCCCCGGGGGGTTCCTGGGACACTGAAGCTTTCTTT
NA	TRBV10-1	TRBJ2-5	TRBD1	CASSDLTGGRETQYF	TGCGCCAGCAGTGATTTGACAGGGGGCCGAGAGACCCAGTACTTC
NA	TRBV27	TRBJ1-6	NA	CASSLRGGGPLHF	TGTGCCAGCAGTTTAAGAGGGGGGGGGCCCCTCCACTTT
NA	TRBV2	TRBJ1-1	NA	CASSEAAGDTEAFF	TGTGCCAGCAGTGAAGCGGCGGGAGACACTGAAGCTTTCTTT
once	TRBV4-1	TRBJ2-6	NA	CASSQGSHSGANVLTF	TGCGCCAGCAGCCAAGGGTCCCACTCCGGGGCCAACGTCCTGACTTTC
NA	TRBV5-1	TRBJ1-1	NA	CASSLAGEGGAFF	TGCGCCAGCAGCTTGGCCGGGGAAGGGGGAGCTTTCTTT
few	TRBV6-1	TRBJ1-2	TRBD1	CASSERGRDYGYTF	TGTGCCAGCAGTGAAAGGGGGCGCGACTATGGCTACACCTTC
once	TRBV2	TRBJ1-3	NA	CASSSQGGVIGNTIYF	TGTGCCAGCAGTTCCCAAGGGGGAGTGATTGGAAACACCATATATTTT
NA	TRBV5-1	TRBJ2-7	TRBD1	CASSLSGQGASEQYF	TGCGCCAGCAGCTTGTCGGGACAGGGGGCTAGCGAGCAGTACTTC
few	TRBV4-3	TRBJ1-1	TRBD1	CASSQLLTGTNTEAFF	TGCGCCAGCAGCCAACTCTTGACAGGGACGAACACTGAAGCTTTCTTT
NA	TRBV13	TRBJ2-7	TRBD2	CASSRLAGGPHEQYF	TGTGCCAGCAGCCGCCTAGCGGGGGGGCCGCACGAGCAGTACTTC
NA	TRBV6-5	TRBJ2-7	NA	CASSYRSDRTYEQYF	TGTGCCAGCAGTTACAGGTCCGACAGGACCTACGAGCAGTACTTC